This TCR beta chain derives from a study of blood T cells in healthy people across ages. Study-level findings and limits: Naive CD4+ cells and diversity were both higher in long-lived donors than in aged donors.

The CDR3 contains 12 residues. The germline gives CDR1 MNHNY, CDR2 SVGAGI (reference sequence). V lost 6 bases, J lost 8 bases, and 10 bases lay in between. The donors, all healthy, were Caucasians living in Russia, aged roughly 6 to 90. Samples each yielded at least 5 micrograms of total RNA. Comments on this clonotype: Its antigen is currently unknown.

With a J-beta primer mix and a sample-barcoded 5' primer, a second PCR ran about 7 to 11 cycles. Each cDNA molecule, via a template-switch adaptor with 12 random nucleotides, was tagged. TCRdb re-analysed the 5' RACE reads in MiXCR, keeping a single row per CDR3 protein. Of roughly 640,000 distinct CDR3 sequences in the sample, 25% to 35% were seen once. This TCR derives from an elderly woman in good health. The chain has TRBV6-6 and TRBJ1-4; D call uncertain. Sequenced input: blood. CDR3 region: CASRLREEKLFF. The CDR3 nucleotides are TGTGCCAGCAGACTCCGGGAGGAAAAACTGTTTTTT.